The clone carrying this TCR beta chain has a count of ten or more. The antigen is unknown. The source of the sample is a study of Graves' ophthalmopathy and Graves' hyperthyroidism. Uncontrolled infections, pregnancy, lactation or other autoimmune diseases led to patient exclusion. The study amplified TCR beta CDR3 regions using RNA transcripts. RT-PCR with HTBI primers came first, then second-round multiplex PCR. TCRdb recomputed calls from the multiplex PCR reads with MiXCR, one row per CDR3 protein. The table lists hundreds of thousands of distinct CDR3 sequences, over 20% of them singletons. Trimming stripped 0 bases from V and 4 bases from J, with 7 bases between. Germline CDR1 and CDR2: MNHEY and SVGAGI. This CDR3 region has 13 residues. The study, taken as a whole, reports: A majority of expanded thyroid clonotypes exceeding 0.001 frequency were likewise present in blood.

The chain uses TRBV6-5 and TRBJ2-7; D is unclear. The clonotype comes from a woman between 18 and 29 years old with stable Graves' hyperthyroidism. Some clones in this sample may be carry-over from other donors' samples. Sequencing input: peripheral blood. CDR3 DNA: TGTGCCAGCAGTTACTCGCCCGAGTACGAGCAGTACTTC. Encoded protein: CASSYSPEYEQYF.